This passage covers 19 T cell receptor beta chains from one sample sequenced in a study of Ad26.COV2.S vaccination and SARS-CoV-2 variants. The treatment here: around 19 received Ad26.COV2.S at low or high dose, single or two shots; about 5 received placebo; per-sample allocation not given. Day 63 following the first vaccine or placebo injection was when the samples were taken. Repertoires were generated with immunoSEQ multiplex PCR, while TCRdb's copy carries only in-frame clones and drops some. Of a few hundred thousand clones detected, about nine tenths appear once; the ten largest clones hold approximately 5%. Sequencing was performed on peripheral blood, taken in a trial of Ad26.COV2.S vaccine versus placebo. These receptors all come from a person between 18 and 65 years old who received the Ad26.COV2.S COVID-19 vaccine or a placebo.

The chain uses TRBV4-2 and TRBJ2-3, with TRBD2 matching 8 bases. The CDR3 spans 14 residues. Germline V lookup: CDR1 LGHNA, CDR2 YNFKEQ. The ends lost 4 bases at V and 5 bases at J; junction bases unmatched: 5. The CDR3 here is CASSPGLAIDTQYF. CDR3 DNA sequence: TGTGCCAGCAGCCCCGGACTAGCAATAGATACGCAGTATTTT.

The rearrangement links TRBV27 to TRBJ1-2; 7 bases align to TRBD1. From germline, CDR1 is MNHEY and CDR2 SMNVEV (reference sequence). The trim removed 4 bases at V and 3 bases at J, leaving 8 bases unmatched. The CDR3 sequence is 15 residues long. CDR3 bases: TGTGCCAGCAGTTACTCCTCGGACAGGCACTATGGCTACACCTTC. Translation: CASSYSSDRHYGYTF.

The chain employs TRBV4-1 and TRBJ1-5; TRBD1 agrees at 7 bases. With 1 base clipped from V and 4 bases from J, the junction kept 4 bases outside the gene matches. Germline V gives CDR1 MGHRA, CDR2 YSYEKL. CDR3 size: 15 residues. CDR3: CASSQAGGINQPQHF. CDR3 nucleotides: TGCGCCAGCAGCCAAGCAGGGGGGATTAATCAGCCCCAGCATTTT.

The chain joins TRBV3-1 (or the pseudogene TRBV3-2) to TRBJ1-5, with a possible D match to TRBD1 (5 bases). Germline CDR1 is LGHDT and CDR2 is YNNKEL (reference sequence). This CDR3 has 14 amino acids. Between the trimmed V and J ends, which lost 1 base and 3 bases, there was a span of 7 bases. CDR3 protein: CASSQAGYNQPQHF. CDR3 DNA: TGTGCCAGCAGCCAAGCAGGGTACAATCAGCCCCAGCATTTT.

This rearrangement joins TRBV25-1 to TRBJ1-1; 9 nucleotides line up with TRBD1. Germline V gene sequence: CDR1 MGHDK, CDR2 SYGVNS. The CDR3 loop spans 15 amino acids. V lost 4 bases, J lost 2 bases, and 5 bases stayed unmatched. The CDR3 nucleotides read TGTGCCAGCAGTGGATGGGACAGGGTTAACACTGAAGCTTTCTTT. Translation gives CASSGWDRVNTEAFF.

The chain recombines TRBV6-6 with TRBJ1-2; D is ambiguous. Between the trimmed V and J ends, which lost 0 bases and 8 bases, there was a span of 7 bases. The germline V gene has CDR1 MNHNY and CDR2 SVGAGI (reference sequence). The CDR3 contains 12 residues. The CDR3, as DNA: TGTGCCAGCAGTTACTCCCCACGGGGCTACACCTTC. This gives the protein CASSYSPRGYTF.

The CDR3 region has the DNA TGTGCCACCAGTGACCACAGGGTCAATCAGCCCCAGCATTTT. This gives the protein CATSDHRVNQPQHF. V is TRBV24-1 and J is TRBJ1-5, with D possibly TRBD1 on 6 matching bases. The CDR3 sequence is 14 residues long. Trimming took off 4 bases at V and 3 bases at J, with 9 bases between the two ends. CDR1 KGHDR and CDR2 SFDVKD come from the germline V gene.

The chain links TRBV2 to TRBJ2-1; 8 positions agree with TRBD2. The CDR3 has 16 residues. Trimming took 2 bases from V and 5 from J; bases not matched to a gene: 8. Germline CDR1 is SNHLY and CDR2 is FYNNEI. Here the CDR3 DNA reads TGTGCCAGCAGTGAACCAGTGCGGGGGGCGAACAATGAGCAGTTCTTC. Residues: CASSEPVRGANNEQFF.

The V gene is TRBV29-1, the J gene TRBJ2-7; the D gene is possibly TRBD1 (6 bases). Germline values: CDR1 SQVTM, CDR2 ANQGSEA. The CDR3 loop spans 12 amino acids. V shed 6 bases and J shed 2 bases, with 11 bases lying between them. CDR3 sequence (DNA): TGCAGCGTCGCGGACAGTCCCTACGAGCAGTACTTC. This translates into CSVADSPYEQYF.

This clone has only one observation. The chain uses TRBV4-1 and TRBJ1-2; D is undetermined. This CDR3 has 14 residues. The V end was cut by 1 base, the J end by 0 bases, with 6 bases between. Germline V gene data show CDR1 as MGHRA and CDR2 as YSYEKL. CDR3 residues: CASSQVYANYGYTF. As DNA, the CDR3 is TGCGCCAGCAGCCAAGTATACGCTAACTATGGCTACACCTTC.

The gene calls are TRBV7-9 and TRBJ1-1; no firm D call. The V end was cut by 6 bases, the J end by 5 bases, with 22 bases between. The V gene's germline CDR1 is SEHNR and CDR2 FQNEAQ (reference sequence). The CDR3 covers 16 residues. The CDR3 here is CASSEVPGRLLTEAFF. The DNA of the CDR3 is TGTGCCAGCAGTGAGGTCCCCGGGAGACTATTGACTGAAGCTTTCTTT.

This chain uses TRBV7-6 with TRBJ2-3; D gene uncertain. Trimming took off 0 bases at V and 4 bases at J, with 8 bases between the two ends. The length of the CDR3 is 14 residues. Germline CDR1 and CDR2: SGHVS and FNYEAQ. The chain's CDR3 is CASSLALGPDTQYF. CDR3 DNA: TGTGCCAGCAGCTTAGCGCTGGGTCCAGATACGCAGTATTTT.

This sequence joins TRBV7-8 and TRBJ1-6; D call uncertain. Germline CDR1 reads SGHVS; CDR2 reads FQNEAQ. CDR3 length: 14 amino acids. With 4 bases removed from V and 6 bases from J, the gap between germline ends came to 10 bases. This CDR3 reads CASSSRLINSPLHF. The CDR3 DNA reads TGTGCCAGCAGCTCGAGATTAATTAATTCACCCCTCCACTTT.

The chain links TRBV28 to TRBJ1-2; D not resolved. The CDR3 spans 11 residues. CDR1 and CDR2 (germline): MDHEN, SYDVKM. V was clipped by 9 bases and J by 8 bases, with 13 bases between them. For the CDR3, the DNA is TGTGCCAGTACTTCCGAAAGGGGCTACACCTTC. Its translation is CASTSERGYTF.

This chain uses TRBV4-3 with TRBJ1-6, with 8 nucleotides matching TRBD1. CDR3 size: 14 residues. J was trimmed by 10 bases and V by 4 bases; bases with no gene match: 6. Looked up from germline, CDR1 is LGHNA and CDR2 is YSLEER. The CDR3 region is CASSLTGESSPLHF. CDR3 bases: TGCGCCAGCAGCCTGACAGGGGAAAGCTCACCCCTCCACTTT.

The chain carries TRBV2 and TRBJ1-2; no definite D call. Germline CDR1 SNHLY, CDR2 FYNNEI. V shed 6 bases and J shed 3 bases, with 5 bases lying between them. There are 11 residues in the CDR3. The CDR3 protein is CASSSYYGYTF. CDR3 nucleotide sequence: TGTGCCAGCAGCAGTTACTATGGCTACACCTTC. Full variable domain (missing parts from reference TRBV2 and TRBJ1-2): EPEVTQTPSHQVTQMGQEVILRCVPISNHLYFYWYRQILGQKVEFLVSFYNNEISEKSEIFDDQFSVERPDGSNFTLKIRSTKLEDSAMYFCASSSYYGYTFGSGTRLTVV.

This clone turned up a few times. This chain joins TRBV7-8 and TRBJ1-5; weak D call: TRBD1 (6 bases). Germline V gene sequence: CDR1 SGHVS, CDR2 FQNEAQ. CDR3 length equals 16 residues. Trimming stripped 0 bases from V and 6 bases from J, with 15 bases between. The CDR3: CASSLATGFLGQPQHF. For the CDR3, the DNA is TGTGCCAGCAGCTTAGCAACAGGGTTCTTAGGTCAGCCCCAGCATTTT.

The rearrangement uses TRBV7-9 and TRBJ2-2; 7 bases agree with TRBD2. J gave up 3 bases and V 3 bases, and 4 bases lay outside the gene matches. CDR1 is SEHNR, CDR2 FQNEAQ, per germline (reference sequence). CDR3 size: 15 residues. The DNA for the CDR3 is TGTGCCAGCAGCTTTCTTGCGGGAGACACCGGGGAGCTGTTTTTT. Its protein product is CASSFLAGDTGELFF.

The chain joins TRBV19 to TRBJ2-5; no definite D call. This CDR3 has 11 residues. Between the trimmed V and J ends, which lost 4 bases and 4 bases, there was a span of 4 bases. Germline CDR1 LNHDA, CDR2 SQIVND (reference sequence). The DNA for the CDR3 is TGTGCCAGTAGTAATGCAGAGACCCAGTACTTC. Protein: CASSNAETQYF.